This T cell receptor (beta chain) was identified in a study of cytomegalovirus exposure and HLA in healthy donors. Regarding the study as a whole: The study designated 150 or so TCR beta chains cytomegalovirus-associated.

PCR was performed using 60 Vbeta and 13 Jbeta primers. Sequenced by immunoSEQ multiplex PCR; TCRdb stores in-frame clones only, minus some. The sample lists approximately 150,000 clones, around 80% occurring once. On this clone: Its antigen is still unknown.

Trimming took off 8 bases at V and 0 bases at J, with 11 bases between the two ends. Germline V CDR1 and CDR2: MNHNS, SASEGT. This CDR3 region has 15 residues. This clonotype was sampled from a male donor in good health and CMV-seronegative. The sample consisted of PBMCs. The chain links TRBV6-1 to TRBJ2-6, with D possibly TRBD1 on 5 matching bases. The CDR3 loop reads CASGARSSGANVLTF. CDR3 coding DNA: TGTGCCAGCGGGGCCAGAAGCTCTGGGGCCAACGTCCTGACTTTC.